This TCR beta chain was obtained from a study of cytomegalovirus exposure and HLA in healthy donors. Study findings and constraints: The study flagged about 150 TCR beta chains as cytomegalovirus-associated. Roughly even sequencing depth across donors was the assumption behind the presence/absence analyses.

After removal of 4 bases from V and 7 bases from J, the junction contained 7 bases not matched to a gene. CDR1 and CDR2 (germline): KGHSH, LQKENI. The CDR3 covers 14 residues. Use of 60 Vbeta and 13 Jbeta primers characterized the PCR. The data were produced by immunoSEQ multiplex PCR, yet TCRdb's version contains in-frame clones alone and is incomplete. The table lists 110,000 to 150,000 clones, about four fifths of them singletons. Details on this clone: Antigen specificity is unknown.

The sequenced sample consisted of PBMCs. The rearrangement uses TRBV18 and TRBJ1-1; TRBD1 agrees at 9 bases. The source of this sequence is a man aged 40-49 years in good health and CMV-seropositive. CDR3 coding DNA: TGTGCCAGCTCACTAGACAGGGGGAGGAGTGAAGCTTTCTTT. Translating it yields CASSLDRGRSEAFF.